This entry describes one TCR beta chain. The data stem from a study of T cell responses to AZD1222 COVID-19 vaccine. Some clones are missing from TCRdb's copy, which holds only in-frame ones; the method was immunoSEQ multiplex PCR. Of some 110,000 clones listed, about 91% are singletons. Germline V gene sequence: CDR1 ENHRY, CDR2 SYGVKD. V dropped 6 bases and J dropped 0 bases, with 14 bases sitting between them. This CDR3 region has 15 residues. This sequence originates from an adult in good health. The sample was peripheral blood, taken on day 0 of AZD1222 vaccination. The chain has TRBV10-3 and TRBJ1-1; no definite D call. CDR3 residues: CAISRRETMNTEAFF. CDR3 nucleotide sequence: TGTGCCATCAGCAGGAGGGAAACAATGAACACTGAAGCTTTCTTT.